Described below is a single T cell receptor beta chain sequence and its context. Antigen unknown. An end of the junction does not agree with germline; a read error may underlie this. The donors, healthy adults who were HIV-negative, had experienced no recent acute infections or vaccinations. The sample comes from a study of shared clonotypes between healthy human individuals. Findings and caveats of the study: Investigators collected only blood, and repertoires in tissues likely differ.

Unsorted PBMC replicate PCRs drew on 300 ng DNA, representing some 32,000 T cell genomes. Produced via immunoSEQ multiplex PCR; TCRdb's table is partial and in-frame only. Among 520,000 or so clones listed, roughly 78% were seen once. Input material: PBMCs. This clonotype originated in a woman aged 40 to 50 in good health. Some clones in this sample may be carry-over from other donors' samples.

As DNA, the CDR3 is TGTGCCAGCAGCGCACTGGGGACTAGCACGGATACGCAGTATTTT. Translating it yields CASSALGTSTDTQYF. The rearrangement joins TRBV11-2 to TRBJ2-3, with 9 bases fitting TRBD2. The CDR3 totals 15 residues. Germline V gives CDR1 SGHAT, CDR2 FQNNGV.